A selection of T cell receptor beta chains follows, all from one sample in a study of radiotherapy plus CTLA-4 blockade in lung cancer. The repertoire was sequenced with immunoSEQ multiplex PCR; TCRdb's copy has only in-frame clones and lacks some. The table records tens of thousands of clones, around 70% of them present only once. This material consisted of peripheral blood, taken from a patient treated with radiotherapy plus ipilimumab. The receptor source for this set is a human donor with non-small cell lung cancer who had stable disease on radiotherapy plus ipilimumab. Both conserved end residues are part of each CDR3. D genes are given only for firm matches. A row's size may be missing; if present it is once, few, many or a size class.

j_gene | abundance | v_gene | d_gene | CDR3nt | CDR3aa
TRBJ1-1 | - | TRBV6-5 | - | TGTGCCAGCAGTTACTCGAGGACTGCAGAAGCTTTCTTT | CASSYSRTAEAFF
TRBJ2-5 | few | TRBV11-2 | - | TGTGCCAGCAGCTCCTGGGGCCTCACAGAGACCCAGTACTTC | CASSSWGLTETQYF
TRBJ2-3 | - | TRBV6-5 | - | TGTGCCAGCAGTTACTCCCTAGCGCTAGATACGCAGTATTTT | CASSYSLALDTQYF
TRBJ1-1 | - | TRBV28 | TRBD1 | TGTGCCAGCAGAGGGACAGGGGGGGACACTGAAGCTTTCTTT | CASRGTGGDTEAFF
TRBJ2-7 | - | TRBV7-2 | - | TGTGCCAGCCTCGGGCTACGGGGCGAGCAGTACTTC | CASLGLRGEQYF
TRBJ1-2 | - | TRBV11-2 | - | TGTGCCAGCAGCTGGGCCGGGGTGGATGGTGGCTACACCTTC | CASSWAGVDGGYTF
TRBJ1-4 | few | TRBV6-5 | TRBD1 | TGTGCCAGCAGTTACTCCTCGGACAGGCTTTATGAAAAACTGTTTTTT | CASSYSSDRLYEKLFF
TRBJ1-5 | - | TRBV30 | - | TGTGCCTGGAGTGTACTACAGGGTAGTCAGCCCCAGCATTTT | CAWSVLQGSQPQHF
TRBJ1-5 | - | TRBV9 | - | TGTGCCAGCAGCGTAGGTCAGGGTGGGCAGCCCCAGCATTTT | CASSVGQGGQPQHF
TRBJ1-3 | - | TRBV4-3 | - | TGCGCCAGCAGCCAAGAGCAGGCAGTAGGAAACACCATATATTTT | CASSQEQAVGNTIYF
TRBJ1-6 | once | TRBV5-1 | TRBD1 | TGCGCCAGCAGCCTTCGGGACAGGGAATATTCACCCCTCCACTTT | CASSLRDREYSPLHF
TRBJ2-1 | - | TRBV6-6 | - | TGTGCCAGCAGTGTGGTGGGGGGGCCGGGGAATGAGCAGTTCTTC | CASSVVGGPGNEQFF
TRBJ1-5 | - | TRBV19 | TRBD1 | TGTGCCAGTAGTATAGGAAAGGGGGCAAGCAATCAGCCCCAGCATTTT | CASSIGKGASNQPQHF
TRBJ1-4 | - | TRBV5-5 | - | TGTGCCAGCAGCTTAGGTCAGGGATCTGAAAAACTGTTTTTT | CASSLGQGSEKLFF
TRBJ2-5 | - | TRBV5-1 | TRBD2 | TGCGCCAGCAGCCTCGGGGGGAGTTCTCAAGAGACCCAGTACTTC | CASSLGGSSQETQYF
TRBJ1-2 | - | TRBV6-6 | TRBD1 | TGTGCCAGCAGTTCCGACAGGGGAGGTATTGGCTACACCTTC | CASSSDRGGIGYTF
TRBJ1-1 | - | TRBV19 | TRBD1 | TGTGCCAGTAGTGCCCGACAGGGATTGGGTGAAGCTTTCTTT | CASSARQGLGEAFF
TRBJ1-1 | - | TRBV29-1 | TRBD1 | TGCAGCGGAGAGACAGGGTGGGACACTGAAGCTTTCTTT | CSGETGWDTEAFF
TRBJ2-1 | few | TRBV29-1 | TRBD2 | TGCAGCGTGGGGGGGACGGAGGGCCTAAATGAGCAGTTCTTC | CSVGGTEGLNEQFF
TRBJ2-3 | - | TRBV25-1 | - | TGTGCCAGCAGTGACTTTCAGGGGTTTGCAGATACGCAGTATTTT | CASSDFQGFADTQYF
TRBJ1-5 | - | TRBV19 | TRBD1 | TGTGCCAGTAGTATAAAGGCAGGGGGCGGTCAGCCCCAGCATTTT | CASSIKAGGGQPQHF
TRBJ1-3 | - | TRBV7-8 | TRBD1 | TGTGCCAGCAGCTTTGGGCAGGGGGTACACACCATATATTTT | CASSFGQGVHTIYF
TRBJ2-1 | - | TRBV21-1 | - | TGTGCCAGCACCTCCCCTGGATGGACTAAGGGGCAGTTCTTC | CASTSPGWTKGQFF
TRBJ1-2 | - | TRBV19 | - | TGTGCCAGTAGTATTGGTGTCCGAGGGAGGATTAACTATGGCTACACCTTC | CASSIGVRGRINYGYTF